This T cell receptor (beta chain) was documented in a study of graft-versus-host responses after intestinal transplantation. Study summary: Multivisceral, liver-intestinal, or isolated intestinal transplants were received by the recipients.

Upon completion of the reaction, proliferating CFSE-low responders, both CD3+CD4+ and CD3+CD8+, were sorted. Notes on this clone: The junction does not match germline at one end; this may be a read error.

Per germline, CDR1 MGHRA and CDR2 YSYEKL. This CDR3 is 13 amino acids long. The table came from immunoSEQ multiplex PCR; TCRdb's copy has only in-frame clones and leaves some out. The table includes about 15,000 clones, about 29% detected once. This specimen was alloreactive CD4+ T cells from a mixed lymphocyte reaction culture, taken before intestinal transplant. Subset indicated: CFSE-low proliferating T cells sorted from roughly six-day pre-transplant mixed lymphocyte reaction (GvH or HvG direction). The sequence was collected from a human patient who received an intestinal transplant. The chain uses TRBV4-1 and TRBJ2-7; D perhaps matches TRBD2 (6 bases). This CDR3 is CASSPREIDEQYF. The CDR3 DNA reads as TGTGCCAGCAGCCCCCGGGAGATCGACGAGCAGTACTTC.